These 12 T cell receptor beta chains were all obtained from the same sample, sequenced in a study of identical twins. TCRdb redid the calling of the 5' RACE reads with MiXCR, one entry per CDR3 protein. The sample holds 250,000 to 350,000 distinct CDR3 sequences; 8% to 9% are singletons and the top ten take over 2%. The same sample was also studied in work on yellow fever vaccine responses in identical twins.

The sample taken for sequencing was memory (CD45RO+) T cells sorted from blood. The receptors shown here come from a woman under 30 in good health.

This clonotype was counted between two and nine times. CDR3 DNA: TGTGCCAGCAGCCGGAGGGGGGCGGGGGTCACAGATACGCAGTATTTT. Protein product: CASSRRGAGVTDTQYF. The chain couples TRBV5-5 to TRBJ2-3; a possible D gene is TRBD2 (7 bases). This CDR3 is built from 16 residues. The V end lost 4 bases, the J end lost 2 bases, and 17 bases lay between the germline ends. Germline V gene sequence: CDR1 SGHKS, CDR2 YYEKEE (reference sequence).

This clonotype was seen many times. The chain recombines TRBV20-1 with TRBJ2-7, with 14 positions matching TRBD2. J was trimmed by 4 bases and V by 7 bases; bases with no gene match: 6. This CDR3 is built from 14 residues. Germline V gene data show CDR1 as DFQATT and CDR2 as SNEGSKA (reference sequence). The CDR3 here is CSGTSGGTSYEQYV. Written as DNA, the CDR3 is TGCAGTGGGACTAGCGGGGGGACCTCGTACGAGCAGTACGTC.

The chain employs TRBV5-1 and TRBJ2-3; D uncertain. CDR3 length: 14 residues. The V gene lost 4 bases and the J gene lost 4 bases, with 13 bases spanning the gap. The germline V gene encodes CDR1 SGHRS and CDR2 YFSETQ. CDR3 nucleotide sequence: TGCGCCAGCAGCCAGTTAGATAATGCAGATACGCAGTATTTT. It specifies CASSQLDNADTQYF.

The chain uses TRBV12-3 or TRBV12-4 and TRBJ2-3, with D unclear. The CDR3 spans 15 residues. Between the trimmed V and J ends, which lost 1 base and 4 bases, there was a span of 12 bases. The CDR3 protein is CASSLGRSPPDTQYF. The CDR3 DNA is TGTGCCAGCAGTTTAGGACGATCACCCCCAGATACGCAGTATTTT.

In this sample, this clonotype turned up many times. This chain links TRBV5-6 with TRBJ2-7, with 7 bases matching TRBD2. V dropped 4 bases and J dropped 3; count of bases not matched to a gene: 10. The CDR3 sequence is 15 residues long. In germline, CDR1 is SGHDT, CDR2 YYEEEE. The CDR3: CASSLGGLVVYEQYV. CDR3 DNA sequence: TGTGCCAGCAGCCTCGGTGGACTAGTGGTCTACGAGCAGTACGTC.

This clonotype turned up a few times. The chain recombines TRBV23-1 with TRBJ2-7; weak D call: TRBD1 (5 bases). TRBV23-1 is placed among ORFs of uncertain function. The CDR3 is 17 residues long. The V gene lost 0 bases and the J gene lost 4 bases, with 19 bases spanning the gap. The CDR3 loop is CASSQSPPGHLTYEQYV. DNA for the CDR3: TGCGCCAGCAGTCAATCCCCCCCCGGACACCTAACTTACGAGCAGTACGTC.

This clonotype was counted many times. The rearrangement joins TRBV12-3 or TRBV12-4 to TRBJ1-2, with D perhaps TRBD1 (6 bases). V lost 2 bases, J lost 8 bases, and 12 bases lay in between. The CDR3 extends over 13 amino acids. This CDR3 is CASSLRQATGYTF. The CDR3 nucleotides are TGTGCCAGCAGTTTACGACAGGCCACCGGCTACACCTTC.

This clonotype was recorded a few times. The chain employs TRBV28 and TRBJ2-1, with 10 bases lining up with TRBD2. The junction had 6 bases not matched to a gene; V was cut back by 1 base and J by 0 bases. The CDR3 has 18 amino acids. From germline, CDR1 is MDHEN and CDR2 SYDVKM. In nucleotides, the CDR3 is TGTGCCAGCAGTTTATTAGCCTCTAGCGGGAGCTCCTACAATGAGCAGTTCTTC. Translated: CASSLLASSGSSYNEQFF.

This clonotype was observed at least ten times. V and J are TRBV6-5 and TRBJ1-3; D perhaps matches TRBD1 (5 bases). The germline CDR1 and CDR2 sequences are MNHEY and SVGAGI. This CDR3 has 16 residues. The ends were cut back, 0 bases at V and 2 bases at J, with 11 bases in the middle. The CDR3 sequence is CASSYSWQGTGNTIYF. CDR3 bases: TGTGCCAGCAGTTACTCGTGGCAGGGTACTGGAAACACCATATATTTT.

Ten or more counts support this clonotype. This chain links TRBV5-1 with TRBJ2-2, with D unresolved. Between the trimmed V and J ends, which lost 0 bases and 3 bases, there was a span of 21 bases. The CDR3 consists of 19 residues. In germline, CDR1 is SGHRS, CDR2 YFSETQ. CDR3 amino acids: CASSLAPLDESLHTGELFF. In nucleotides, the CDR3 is TGCGCCAGCAGCTTGGCCCCACTCGACGAATCCCTTCACACCGGGGAGCTGTTTTTT.

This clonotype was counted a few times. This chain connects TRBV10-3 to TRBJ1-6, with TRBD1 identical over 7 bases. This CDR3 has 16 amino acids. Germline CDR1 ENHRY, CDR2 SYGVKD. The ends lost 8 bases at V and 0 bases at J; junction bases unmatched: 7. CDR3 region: CAISPRGSSYNSPLHF. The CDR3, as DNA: TGTGCCATCTCACCCAGGGGGAGCTCCTATAATTCACCCCTCCACTTT.

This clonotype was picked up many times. DNA for the CDR3: TGTGCCAGCACCTCTCGGGGTTCAGATACGCAGTATTTT. Translating it yields CASTSRGSDTQYF. V and J are TRBV11-2 and TRBJ2-3; D is possibly TRBD2 (5 bases). The V gene's germline CDR1 is SGHAT and CDR2 FQNNGV. V was clipped by 7 bases and J by 4 bases, with 12 bases between them. The length of the CDR3 is 13 residues.